This TCR beta chain is drawn from a study of blood T cell repertoires in COVID-19. About the research overall: From the United States, Italy and Spain came samples of acute and convalescent COVID-19. Sample material is recorded as cDNA or gDNA derived from T cells, B-cell-depleted T cells, or PBMCs.

Original handling: Reference gene primer amplification gave estimated nucleated cell counts. Produced via immunoSEQ multiplex PCR; TCRdb's table is partial and in-frame only. The V and J calls and clone size were taken over from that table, and D and trimming were inferred from the DNA. The top ten clones hold 6.4% of a sample with under 50,000 clones, 91% of them seen once. Germline-derived CDR1 and CDR2 are ENHRY and SYGVKD. This CDR3 is 15 amino acids long. The V gene end was trimmed by 8 bases and the J gene end by 4 bases; junction bases not matched to a gene: 10. The material sequenced was peripheral blood. V is TRBV10-3 and J is TRBJ2-1, with 8 bases that match TRBD2. This clonotype was sampled from a man between 65 and 85 years old with active COVID-19. In DNA form, the CDR3 reads TGTGCCATCGGTGGGGTAGCGGGGAGATACAATGAGCAGTTCTTC. Translated: CAIGGVAGRYNEQFF.